Listed here is a single T cell receptor (beta chain). Antigen unknown. This entry is derived from a study of shared clonotypes between healthy human individuals. Study overall: The people who gave samples were a couple of women and a few men aged 18 to 49. Study-wide findings and caveats: Clonotype sharing among the donors was expected to vary with sequencing depth.

The CDR3 is 16 amino acids. CDR1 SGHVS and CDR2 FNYEAQ come from the germline V gene. Trimming pared 1 base from V and 4 bases from J, leaving 14 bases between. Replicate PCRs run on sorted subsets employed about 220 ng DNA, approximately 30,000 T cell genomes. Profiling relied on immunoSEQ multiplex PCR, and the TCRdb table lists in-frame clones only, not all of them. Among 2,500,000 or so clones, just under 95% were seen once, and the ten largest hold 0.37%. HIV-negative, healthy adults without recent acute infections or vaccinations were the donors. V is TRBV7-6 and J is TRBJ1-3; D possibly corresponds to TRBD1 (5 bases). Sequencing was performed on naive CD4+ T cells from PBMCs. Subset denoted: CD45RA+ positively selected. The sequence was collected from a man between 18 and 29 years old in good health. Some clones in this sample may be carry-over from other donors' samples. CDR3 bases: TGTGCCAGCAGCTTAGAGCCGAGGGCAGGGGGAAACACCATATATTTT. This codes for CASSLEPRAGGNTIYF.